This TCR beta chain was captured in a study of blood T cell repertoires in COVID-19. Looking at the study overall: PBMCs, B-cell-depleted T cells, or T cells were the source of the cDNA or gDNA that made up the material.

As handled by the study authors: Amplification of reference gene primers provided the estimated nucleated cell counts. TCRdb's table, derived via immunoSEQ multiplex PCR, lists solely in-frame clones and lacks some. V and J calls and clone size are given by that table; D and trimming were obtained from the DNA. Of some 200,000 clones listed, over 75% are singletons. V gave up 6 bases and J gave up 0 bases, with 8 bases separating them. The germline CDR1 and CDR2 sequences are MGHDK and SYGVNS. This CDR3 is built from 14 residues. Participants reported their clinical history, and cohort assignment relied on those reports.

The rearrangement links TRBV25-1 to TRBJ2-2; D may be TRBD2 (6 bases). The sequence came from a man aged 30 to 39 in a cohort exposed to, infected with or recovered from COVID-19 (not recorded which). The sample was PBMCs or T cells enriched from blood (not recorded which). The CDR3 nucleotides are TGTGCCAGCAGGCGGGGAACGAACACCGGGGAGCTGTTTTTT. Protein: CASRRGTNTGELFF.